Listed below are T cell receptor beta chains from one sample, sequenced in a study of blood T cell repertoires in COVID-19. Profiling relied on immunoSEQ multiplex PCR, and the TCRdb table lists in-frame clones only, not all of them. The data show 140,000 to 150,000 clones, with approximately 88% seen just once and around 1.9% held by the top ten. Sequenced: peripheral blood. Source of these receptors: a man between 65 and 85 years old with acute or convalescent COVID-19. Each CDR3 is given with its conserved first and last residue. A D gene is named only where the DNA matches it firmly. The size of a clone is reported for some rows only, either as once, few or many, or as a class for expanded clones.

CDR3 DNA	CDR3 protein	V gene	D gene	clone size	J gene
TGTGCCAGCAGCAAGGGACAGGGAGTTACACCCCTCCACTTT	CASSKGQGVTPLHF	TRBV21-1	.	.	TRBJ1-6
TGCGCCAGCCGAGCGGACCTAAGTACCGGGGAGCTGTTTTTT	CASRADLSTGELFF	TRBV10-1	.	.	TRBJ2-2
TGTGCCAGCAGTCAATATAGGACACCTTCCACAGATACGCAGTATTTT	CASSQYRTPSTDTQYF	TRBV28	.	.	TRBJ2-3
TGTGCCAGCAGCGCGGGCCTGGAGGGCTACACCTTC	CASSAGLEGYTF	TRBV2	.	.	TRBJ1-2
TGTGCCAGCAGCTTAGGGGTGGGGGCGGTTAATTCACCCCTCCACTTT	CASSLGVGAVNSPLHF	TRBV11-2	.	once	TRBJ1-6
TGTGCCAGTAGCTCACAGGTGGCTAATGAAAAACTGTTTTTT	CASSSQVANEKLFF	TRBV19	.	.	TRBJ1-4
TGCGCCAGCAGCCCGGACAGGGGGCAAAACACCGGGGAGCTGTTTTTT	CASSPDRGQNTGELFF	TRBV5-1	TRBD1	.	TRBJ2-2
TGTGCCAGCACCCCGACAGGACACACTGAAGCTTTCTTT	CASTPTGHTEAFF	TRBV6-5	.	.	TRBJ1-1
TGTGCCAGCAGTTTAACCAGCGGAACCTACGAGCAGTACTTC	CASSLTSGTYEQYF	TRBV7-3	.	.	TRBJ2-7
TGTGCCAGCAGCGTAGCAGGGGGCGGTGCTGAAGCTTTCTTT	CASSVAGGGAEAFF	TRBV9	TRBD1	.	TRBJ1-1
TGCGCCAGCAGTGAATCAGCGGGGGTAGAGACCCAGTACTTC	CASSESAGVETQYF	TRBV10-1	TRBD2	.	TRBJ2-5
TGTGCCATCAGTGAGGGGGCGGAAGTTTATGGCTACACCTTC	CAISEGAEVYGYTF	TRBV10-3	.	few	TRBJ1-2
TGTGCCAGCAGCCAAGTTTTGACAGGGCCTACGGATACGCAGTATTTT	CASSQVLTGPTDTQYF	TRBV4-2	TRBD1	.	TRBJ2-3
TGTGCCAGCAGCTCCCGTTCCGGGGGTGCCACTGAAGCTTTCTTT	CASSSRSGGATEAFF	TRBV28	.	.	TRBJ1-1
TGTGCCAGCAGTCCTCAGAACAGGGGCAATCAGCCCCAGCATTTT	CASSPQNRGNQPQHF	TRBV27	.	.	TRBJ1-5
TGTGCCAGCAGCTTACAGGGTGACACTGAAGCTTTCTTT	CASSLQGDTEAFF	TRBV7-3	.	.	TRBJ1-1
TGTGCCAGCAGTCTCAATCAGCCCCAGCATTTT	CASSLNQPQHF	TRBV27	.	.	TRBJ1-5
TGTGCCAGTAGACCCCAGGGTTTGACCATGAACACTGAAGCTTTCTTT	CASRPQGLTMNTEAFF	TRBV19	.	.	TRBJ1-1
TGTGCCAGCAGTTACTCGAAGGGGAGGGACACTGAAGCTTTCTTT	CASSYSKGRDTEAFF	TRBV6-6	.	.	TRBJ1-1
TGCGCCAGCAGCCCTTCACTTCTAGACGCTGGCTACACCTTC	CASSPSLLDAGYTF	TRBV10-2	.	few	TRBJ1-2
TGCGCCAGCATCCAGGGCGGGGGGACCTACAATGAGCAGTTCTTC	CASIQGGGTYNEQFF	TRBV5-1	TRBD2	.	TRBJ2-1
TGCGCCAGCAGCTCCGGAAGCGGGAGGGCCTTTGATGAGCAGTTCTTC	CASSSGSGRAFDEQFF	TRBV5-1	TRBD2	.	TRBJ2-1